Below are 27 T cell receptor beta chains sequenced from a single sample in a study of blood T cell repertoires in COVID-19. TCRdb keeps only in-frame clones here, not all; method: immunoSEQ multiplex PCR. Of a few hundred thousand clones in the sample, 85% to 90% were seen once. The specimen was peripheral blood. The receptors derive from a woman aged 55-75 years with COVID-19, enrolled during active disease.

This chain joins TRBV20-1 and TRBJ2-7, with D perhaps matching TRBD1 (5 bases). Germline lookup yields CDR1 DFQATT and CDR2 SNEGSKA (reference sequence). The CDR3 is made up of 11 amino acids. V was pared by 4 bases and J by 3 bases, with 7 bases between. CDR3: CSATGNYEQYF. CDR3 nucleotide sequence: TGCAGTGCTACAGGGAACTACGAGCAGTACTTC.

V usage is TRBV30 and J usage is TRBJ1-1, with a weak D call TRBD1 (5 bases). The CDR3 length is 13 residues. Germline CDR1 GTSNPN, CDR2 SVGIG (reference sequence). V shed 3 bases and J shed 5 bases, with 13 bases lying between them. The CDR3 DNA follows: TGTGCCTGGAGGTGGGGCTGGAGTACTGAAGCTTTCTTT. It encodes CAWRWGWSTEAFF.

Details on this clone: Other DNA sequences in the sample encode the same CDR3. This chain links TRBV18 with TRBJ1-2, with D possibly TRBD1 on 6 matching bases. Germline assignment: CDR1 KGHSH and CDR2 LQKENI. There are 14 residues in the CDR3. The V end was cut by 3 bases, the J end by 0 bases, with 8 bases between. The CDR3 spells CASSPQGTNYGYTF. Here the CDR3 DNA reads TGTGCCAGCTCACCGCAGGGGACTAACTATGGCTACACCTTC.

The rearrangement uses TRBV6-2 or TRBV6-3 and TRBJ2-5; D is perhaps TRBD2 (5 bases). V gave up 6 bases and J gave up 0 bases, with 8 bases separating them. Germline CDR1 and CDR2: MNHEY and SVGEGT. This CDR3 region has 13 residues. The CDR3 is CASSSGNQETQYF. In nucleotides, the CDR3 is TGTGCCAGCAGCTCGGGGAACCAAGAGACCCAGTACTTC.

The rearrangement links TRBV3-1 (or the pseudogene TRBV3-2) to TRBJ1-2; the D gene is possibly TRBD1 (6 bases). V lost 1 base to trimming and J lost 8 bases, with 17 bases between them. The CDR3 runs to 15 residues. CDR1 LGHDT and CDR2 YNNKEL come from the germline V gene (reference sequence). The CDR3 protein is CASSQAREGEGGYTF. CDR3 coding DNA: TGTGCCAGCAGCCAAGCCAGGGAGGGGGAAGGAGGCTACACCTTC.

This rearrangement joins TRBV2 to TRBJ2-3; TRBD1 aligns across 8 bases. Germline CDR1 reads SNHLY; CDR2 reads FYNNEI. The CDR3 loop spans 15 amino acids. The V and J ends lost 6 bases and 0 bases, in that order; junction bases with no gene match: 5. Here the CDR3 DNA reads TGTGCCAGCAGCGGGGACAGGTCAAGCACAGATACGCAGTATTTT. Protein: CASSGDRSSTDTQYF.

This clone was found once. V gene TRBV29-1 combines with J gene TRBJ2-7; 9 nucleotides match TRBD1. In germline, CDR1 is SQVTM, CDR2 ANQGSEA. The CDR3 has 13 residues. Trimming took 4 bases from V and 4 from J; bases not matched to a gene: 5. Here the CDR3 reads CSVVTGQGYEQYF. The CDR3 nucleotides are TGCAGCGTTGTGACGGGACAGGGTTACGAGCAGTACTTC.

CDR3 DNA: TGTGCCAGCAGCCCTCTCACAGGGGTTAACACTGAAGCTTTCTTT. It codes for CASSPLTGVNTEAFF. The chain is built from TRBV6-6 and TRBJ1-1, with 7 bases matching TRBD1. The CDR3 covers 15 residues. The V gene end was trimmed by 6 bases and the J gene end by 2 bases; junction bases not matched to a gene: 9. Per germline, CDR1 MNHNY and CDR2 SVGAGI (reference sequence).

The rearrangement uses TRBV4-1 and TRBJ1-2, with D perhaps matching TRBD1 (5 bases). Looked up from germline, CDR1 is MGHRA and CDR2 is YSYEKL. The CDR3 has 14 amino acids. The germline V and J ends were trimmed by 0 bases and 7 bases, with 12 bases remaining between them. CDR3 nucleotides: TGCGCCAGCAGCCAAGATAGGACAATGGGTGGCTACACCTTC. This codes for CASSQDRTMGGYTF.

The rearrangement uses TRBV9 and TRBJ1-1, with TRBD1 identical over 10 bases. The germline V gene encodes CDR1 SGDLS and CDR2 YYNGEE. The CDR3 consists of 14 residues. The V segment lost 4 bases and the J segment 9 bases; nucleotides outside the gene matches: 9. As DNA, the CDR3 is TGTGCCAGCAGCCCGGGACAGGGGACCAGAAAAGCTTTCTTT. Its protein product is CASSPGQGTRKAFF.

This chain links TRBV6-1 with TRBJ1-4; maybe TRBD1 (6 bases). CDR1 is MNHNS, CDR2 SASEGT, per germline. The CDR3 spans 17 residues. Trimming shortened V by 0 bases and J by 7 bases, and 18 bases separated the two germline ends. In DNA form, the CDR3 reads TGTGCCAGCAGTGAAGCCACCACAGGGTGGAGGAGTGAAAAACTGTTTTTT. It translates to CASSEATTGWRSEKLFF.

V is TRBV24-1 and J is TRBJ2-7; possibly TRBD2 for D (6 bases). V lost 7 bases and J 3 bases, leaving 9 bases between the germline ends. The germline CDR1 and CDR2 sequences are KGHDR and SFDVKD. The CDR3 covers 12 residues. This chain's CDR3 is CATSGGGYEQYF. In nucleotides, the CDR3 is TGTGCCACCAGCGGGGGTGGCTACGAGCAGTACTTC.

The chain links TRBV27 to TRBJ1-2; 9 nucleotides match TRBD1. V lost 3 bases and J lost 8; bases outside the gene matches: 4. The germline V gene encodes CDR1 MNHEY and CDR2 SMNVEV (reference sequence). This CDR3 spans 13 amino acids. The DNA of the CDR3 is TGTGCCAGCAGTTTTCGGACAGGGGTAGGCTACACCTTC. It translates to CASSFRTGVGYTF.

The chain recombines TRBV29-1 with TRBJ1-2, with a possible D match to TRBD1 (6 bases). From germline, CDR1 is SQVTM and CDR2 ANQGSEA. V was trimmed by 0 bases and J by 4 bases, leaving 18 bases between them. This CDR3 comprises 16 residues. In DNA form, the CDR3 reads TGCAGCGTTGAAGATCCGCGGGGGGGCCTACCCTATGGCTACACCTTC. It encodes CSVEDPRGGLPYGYTF.

The V call is TRBV4-1, the J call TRBJ2-3; 7 positions match TRBD2. The CDR3 is 17 amino acids. Per the germline V gene, CDR1 is MGHRA and CDR2 is YSYEKL. J was trimmed by 2 bases and V by 3 bases; bases with no gene match: 11. CDR3 residues: CASSHSWWGGNTDTQYF. In DNA form, the CDR3 reads TGCGCCAGCAGCCACTCATGGTGGGGGGGGAACACAGATACGCAGTATTTT.

The chain is built from TRBV4-1 and TRBJ2-7; no firm D call. CDR1 MGHRA and CDR2 YSYEKL come from the germline V gene. The ends were cut back, 3 bases at V and 3 bases at J, with 3 bases in the middle. The CDR3 is 11 residues long. The CDR3 protein is CASSHSYEQYF. The CDR3, as DNA: TGCGCCAGCAGCCATAGCTACGAGCAGTACTTC.

This chain joins TRBV6-2 or TRBV6-3 and TRBJ2-5; the D gene is possibly TRBD2 (5 bases). The V and J ends lost 5 bases and 5 bases respectively, with 12 bases between them. This CDR3 is built from 13 residues. Per the germline V gene, CDR1 is MNHEY and CDR2 is SVGEGT. Here the CDR3 reads CASSRGLEETQYF. CDR3 sequence (DNA): TGTGCCAGCAGTAGAGGGCTAGAGGAGACCCAGTACTTC.

This clone appeared once. The chain recombines TRBV19 with TRBJ1-1, with TRBD1 matching over 7 bases. The CDR3 covers 14 residues. J was trimmed by 5 bases and V by 5 bases; bases with no gene match: 8. Looked up from germline, CDR1 is LNHDA and CDR2 is SQIVND (reference sequence). The CDR3 sequence: CASSLKGAGTEAFF. CDR3 in DNA: TGTGCCAGTAGTTTAAAGGGGGCAGGGACTGAAGCTTTCTTT.

The chain employs TRBV29-1 and TRBJ2-3; 15 bases align to TRBD2. After removal of 0 bases from V and 0 bases from J, the junction contained 16 bases not matched to a gene. The CDR3 sequence is 22 residues long. Germline CDR1 is SQVTM and CDR2 is ANQGSEA. The CDR3 nucleotides read TGCAGCGTTGAAGATGTCTGGTTGGGACTAGCGGGGGGCGGACCTAGCACAGATACGCAGTATTTT. Protein: CSVEDVWLGLAGGGPSTDTQYF.

The gene calls are TRBV25-1 and TRBJ1-2, with 8 nucleotides matching TRBD1. The CDR3 contains 15 residues. Per the germline V gene, CDR1 is MGHDK and CDR2 is SYGVNS. The junction had 7 bases not matched to a gene; V was cut back by 4 bases and J by 3 bases. The CDR3 bases are TGTGCCAGCAGTGGAGACAGGGGAAAGGACTATGGCTACACCTTC. It encodes CASSGDRGKDYGYTF.

This clone appeared once. The rearrangement uses TRBV12-3 or TRBV12-4 and TRBJ1-3, with D uncertain. The CDR3 totals 13 residues. Trimming removed 3 bases from V and 3 bases from J, with 6 bases in between. The CDR3 loop reads CASSLSVGNTIYF. In DNA, the CDR3 is TGTGCCAGCAGTTTGTCTGTTGGAAACACCATATATTTT.

The rearrangement joins TRBV5-1 to TRBJ1-1, with 10 nucleotides matching TRBD1. V gave up 6 bases and J gave up 9 bases; unmatched junction bases: 5. The germline V gene has CDR1 SGHRS and CDR2 YFSETQ. CDR3 length equals 12 residues. The CDR3 region has the DNA TGCGCCAGCATGGGACAGGGGACCCAAGCTTTCTTT. Protein sequence: CASMGQGTQAFF.

The chain joins TRBV7-9 to TRBJ2-7; TRBD2 agrees at 7 bases. Per the germline V gene, CDR1 is SEHNR and CDR2 is FQNEAQ (reference sequence). The CDR3 has 14 amino acids. J gave up 4 bases and V 5 bases, and 8 bases lay outside the gene matches. Written as DNA, the CDR3 is TGTGCCAGCAGCATGGGCCTAGCGGATTACGAGCAGTACTTC. This encodes CASSMGLADYEQYF.

Notes on this clone: A much bigger clone sits one base away, suggesting this may be a read error. V usage is TRBV6-2 or TRBV6-3 and J usage is TRBJ2-7, with D possibly being TRBD1 (6 bases). Germline-derived CDR1 and CDR2 are MNHEY and SVGEGT. This CDR3 spans 12 amino acids. The ends were cut back, 4 bases at V and 3 bases at J, with 7 bases in the middle. The CDR3 nucleotides are TGTGCCAGCAGTTCACAGGGCTACGAGCAGTACTTC. This encodes CASSSQGYEQYF.

The gene calls are TRBV6-5 and TRBJ1-4, with D perhaps matching TRBD1 (5 bases). The CDR3 totals 15 residues. Germline CDR1 reads MNHEY; CDR2 reads SVGAGI. V lost 6 bases and J 5 bases, leaving 16 bases between the germline ends. The CDR3 DNA reads TGTGCCAGCAGCTATTACAGGCTGCTGAATGAAAAACTGTTTTTT. Translation gives CASSYYRLLNEKLFF.

The gene calls are TRBV7-6 and TRBJ2-1; TRBD1 aligns across 7 bases. This CDR3 region has 13 residues. Per the germline V gene, CDR1 is SGHVS and CDR2 is FNYEAQ. The V and J ends lost 6 bases and 11 bases, in that order; junction bases with no gene match: 10. CDR3: CASRRDREGKQFF. The CDR3 bases are TGTGCCAGCAGACGAGACAGGGAAGGAAAGCAGTTCTTC.

This chain uses TRBV5-6 with TRBJ2-6; the D gene is possibly TRBD2 (5 bases). The V end was cut by 3 bases, the J end by 2 bases, with 12 bases between. CDR3 size: 16 residues. Germline V gene data show CDR1 as SGHDT and CDR2 as YYEEEE. The CDR3 DNA reads TGTGCCAGCAGCTCTGAGAGGGAACCTGGGGCCAACGTCCTGACTTTC. Translating gives CASSSEREPGANVLTF.